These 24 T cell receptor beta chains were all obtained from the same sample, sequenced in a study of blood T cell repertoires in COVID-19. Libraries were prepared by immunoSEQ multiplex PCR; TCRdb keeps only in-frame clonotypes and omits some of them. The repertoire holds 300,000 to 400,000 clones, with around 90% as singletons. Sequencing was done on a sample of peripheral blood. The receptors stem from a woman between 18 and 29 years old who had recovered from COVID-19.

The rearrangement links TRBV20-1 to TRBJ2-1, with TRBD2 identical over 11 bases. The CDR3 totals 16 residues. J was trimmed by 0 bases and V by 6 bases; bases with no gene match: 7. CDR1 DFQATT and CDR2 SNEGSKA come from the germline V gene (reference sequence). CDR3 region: CSASSGRGTSYNEQFF. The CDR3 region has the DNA TGCAGTGCAAGTAGCGGGAGGGGTACCTCCTACAATGAGCAGTTCTTC.

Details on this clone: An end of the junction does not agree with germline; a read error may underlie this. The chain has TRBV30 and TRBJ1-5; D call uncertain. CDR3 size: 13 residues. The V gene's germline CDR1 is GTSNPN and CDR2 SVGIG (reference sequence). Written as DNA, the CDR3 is TGTGCCTGGAGTGAAGATGCGAATCGGCCCCAGCATTTT. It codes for CAWSEDANRPQHF.

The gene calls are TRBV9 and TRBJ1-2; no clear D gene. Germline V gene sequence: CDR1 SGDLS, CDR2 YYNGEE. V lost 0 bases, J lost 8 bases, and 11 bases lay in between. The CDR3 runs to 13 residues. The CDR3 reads CASSVDEGGGYTF. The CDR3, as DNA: TGTGCCAGCAGCGTAGATGAAGGCGGGGGCTACACCTTC.

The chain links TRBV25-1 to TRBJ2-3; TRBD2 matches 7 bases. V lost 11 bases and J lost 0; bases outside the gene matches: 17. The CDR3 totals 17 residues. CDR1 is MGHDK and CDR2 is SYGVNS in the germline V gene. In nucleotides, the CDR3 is TGTGCCCCACAACCTTGGGGGGGGAGGGAGAGCACAGATACGCAGTATTTT. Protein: CAPQPWGGRESTDTQYF.

The CDR3, as DNA: TGTGCCAGCCACGGACAGGGGGAGAGGAGGGCTTTCTTT. Translation gives CASHGQGERRAFF. The V and J genes are TRBV25-1 and TRBJ1-1; 10 bases are shared with TRBD1. CDR1 is MGHDK and CDR2 is SYGVNS in the germline V gene. V was pared by 8 bases and J by 11 bases, with 11 bases of the junction left unmatched. CDR3 length: 13 amino acids.

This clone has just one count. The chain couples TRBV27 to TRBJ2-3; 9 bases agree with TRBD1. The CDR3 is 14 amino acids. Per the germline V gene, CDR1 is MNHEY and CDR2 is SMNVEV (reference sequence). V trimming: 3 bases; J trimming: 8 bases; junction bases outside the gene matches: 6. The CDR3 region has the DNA TGTGCCAGCAGTTTCAACAGGGGGCTGAGTACGCAGTATTTT. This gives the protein CASSFNRGLSTQYF.

CDR3: CASSQEVRGGVVTDTQYF. CDR3 in DNA: TGCGCCAGCAGCCAAGAAGTTCGGGGAGGGGTTGTAACAGATACGCAGTATTTT. The rearrangement joins TRBV4-1 to TRBJ2-3, with 7 positions matching TRBD2. Germline assignment: CDR1 MGHRA and CDR2 YSYEKL. Germline trimming cut 0 bases from V and 3 bases from J; bases unmatched to any gene: 12. The CDR3 totals 18 residues.

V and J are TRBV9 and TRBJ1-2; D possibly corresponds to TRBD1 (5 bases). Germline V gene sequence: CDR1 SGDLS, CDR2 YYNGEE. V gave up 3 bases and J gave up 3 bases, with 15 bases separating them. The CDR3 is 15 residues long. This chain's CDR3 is CASSGVGGDYYGYTF. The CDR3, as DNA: TGTGCCAGCAGCGGGGTGGGGGGTGATTACTATGGCTACACCTTC.

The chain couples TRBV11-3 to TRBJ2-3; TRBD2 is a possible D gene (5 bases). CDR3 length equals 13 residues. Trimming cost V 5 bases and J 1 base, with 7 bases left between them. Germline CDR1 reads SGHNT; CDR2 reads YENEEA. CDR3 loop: CASSRRGTDTQYF. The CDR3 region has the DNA TGTGCCAGCAGCCGGCGGGGCACAGATACGCAGTATTTT. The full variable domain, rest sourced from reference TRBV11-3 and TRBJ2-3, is EAGVVQSPRYKIIEKKQPVAFWCNPISGHNTLYWYLQNLGQGPELLIRYENEEAVDDSQLPKDRFSAERLKGVDSTLKIQPAELGDSAVYLCASSRRGTDTQYFGPGTRLTVL.

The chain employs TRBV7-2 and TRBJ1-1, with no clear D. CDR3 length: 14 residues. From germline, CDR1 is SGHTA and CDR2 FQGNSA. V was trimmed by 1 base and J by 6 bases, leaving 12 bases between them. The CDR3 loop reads CASSLVMAGAEAFF. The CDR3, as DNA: TGTGCCAGCAGCTTAGTAATGGCCGGGGCTGAAGCTTTCTTT.

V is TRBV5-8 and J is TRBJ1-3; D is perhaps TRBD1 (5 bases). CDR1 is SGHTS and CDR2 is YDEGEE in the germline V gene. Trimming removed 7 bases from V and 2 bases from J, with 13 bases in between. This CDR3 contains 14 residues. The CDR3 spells CASRRVLTGNTIYF. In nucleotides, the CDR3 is TGTGCCAGCCGCAGGGTTCTAACTGGAAACACCATATATTTT.

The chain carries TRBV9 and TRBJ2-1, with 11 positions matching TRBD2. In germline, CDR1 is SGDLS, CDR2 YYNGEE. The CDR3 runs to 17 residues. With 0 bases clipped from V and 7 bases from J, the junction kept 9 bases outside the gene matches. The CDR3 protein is CASSVGLAGSPLNEQFF. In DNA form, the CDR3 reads TGTGCCAGCAGCGTAGGACTAGCGGGATCTCCGTTGAATGAGCAGTTCTTC.

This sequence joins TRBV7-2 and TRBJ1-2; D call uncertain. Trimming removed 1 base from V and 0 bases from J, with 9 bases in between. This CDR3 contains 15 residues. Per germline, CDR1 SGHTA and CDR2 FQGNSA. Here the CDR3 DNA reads TGTGCCAGCAGCTTAGGGGCGGGTGCTAACTATGGCTACACCTTC. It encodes CASSLGAGANYGYTF.

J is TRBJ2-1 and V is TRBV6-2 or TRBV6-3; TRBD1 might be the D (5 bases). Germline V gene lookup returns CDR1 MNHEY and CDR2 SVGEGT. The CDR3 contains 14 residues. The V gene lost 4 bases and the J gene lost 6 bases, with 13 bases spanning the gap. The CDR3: CASSLDTKANEQFF. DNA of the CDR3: TGTGCCAGCAGTTTGGACACTAAGGCCAATGAGCAGTTCTTC.

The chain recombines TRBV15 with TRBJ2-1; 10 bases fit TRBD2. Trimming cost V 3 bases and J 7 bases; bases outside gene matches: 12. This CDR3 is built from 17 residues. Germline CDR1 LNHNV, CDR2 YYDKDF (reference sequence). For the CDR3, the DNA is TGTGCCACCAGCAGGGTATCTAGCGGGAGAGCTGGTAATGAGCAGTTCTTC. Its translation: CATSRVSSGRAGNEQFF.

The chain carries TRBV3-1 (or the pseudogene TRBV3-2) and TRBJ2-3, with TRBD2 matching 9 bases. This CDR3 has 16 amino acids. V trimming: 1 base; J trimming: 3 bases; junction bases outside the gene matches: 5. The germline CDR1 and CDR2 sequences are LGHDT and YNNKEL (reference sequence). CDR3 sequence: CASSQGLAGDTDTQYF. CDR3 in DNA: TGTGCCAGCAGCCAAGGGTTAGCGGGAGATACAGATACGCAGTATTTT.

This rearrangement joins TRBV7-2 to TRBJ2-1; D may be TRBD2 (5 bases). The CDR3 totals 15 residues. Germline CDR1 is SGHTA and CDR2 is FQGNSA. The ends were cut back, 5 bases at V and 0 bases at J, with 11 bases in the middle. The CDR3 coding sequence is TGTGCCAGCAGCGGCGGGTTCAGCTCCTACAATGAGCAGTTCTTC. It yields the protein CASSGGFSSYNEQFF.

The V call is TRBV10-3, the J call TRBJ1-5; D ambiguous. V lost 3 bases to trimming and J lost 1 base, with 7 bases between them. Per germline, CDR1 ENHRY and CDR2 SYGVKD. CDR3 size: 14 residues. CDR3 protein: CAISDWQSNQPQHF. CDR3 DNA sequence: TGTGCCATCAGTGATTGGCAGAGCAATCAGCCCCAGCATTTT.

This CDR3 reads CASSSGLALSSYEQYV. The CDR3 bases are TGTGCCAGCAGTTCGGGACTAGCGTTGAGCTCCTACGAGCAGTACGTC. J is TRBJ2-7 and V is TRBV6-5, with 10 bases matching TRBD2. CDR1 MNHEY and CDR2 SVGAGI come from the germline V gene. V was pared by 4 bases and J by 0 bases, with 6 bases of the junction left unmatched. CDR3 size: 16 residues.

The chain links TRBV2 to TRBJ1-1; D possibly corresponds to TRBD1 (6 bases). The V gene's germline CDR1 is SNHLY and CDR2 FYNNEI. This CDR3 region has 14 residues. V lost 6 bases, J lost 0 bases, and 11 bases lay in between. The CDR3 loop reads CASSQRGLNTEAFF. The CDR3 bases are TGTGCCAGCAGCCAGAGGGGGTTGAACACTGAAGCTTTCTTT.

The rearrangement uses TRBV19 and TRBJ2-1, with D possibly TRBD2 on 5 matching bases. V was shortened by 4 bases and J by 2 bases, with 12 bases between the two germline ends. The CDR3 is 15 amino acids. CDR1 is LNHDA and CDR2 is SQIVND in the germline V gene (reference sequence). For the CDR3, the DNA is TGTGCCAGTAGTACCCGGGGAGCACCCTACAATGAGCAGTTCTTC. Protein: CASSTRGAPYNEQFF.

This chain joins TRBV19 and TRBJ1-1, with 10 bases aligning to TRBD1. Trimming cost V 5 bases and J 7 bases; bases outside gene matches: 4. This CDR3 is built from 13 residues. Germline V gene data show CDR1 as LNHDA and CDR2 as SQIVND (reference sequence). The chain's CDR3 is CASSLTGGNEAFF. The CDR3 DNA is TGTGCCAGTAGTCTGACAGGGGGCAATGAAGCTTTCTTT.

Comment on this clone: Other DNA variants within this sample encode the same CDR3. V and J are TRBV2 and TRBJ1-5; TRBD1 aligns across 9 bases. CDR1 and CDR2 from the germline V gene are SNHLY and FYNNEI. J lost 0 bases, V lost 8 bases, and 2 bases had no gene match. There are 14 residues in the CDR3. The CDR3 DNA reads TGTGCCAGCCGGGACAGGGTTAGCAATCAGCCCCAGCATTTT. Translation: CASRDRVSNQPQHF.

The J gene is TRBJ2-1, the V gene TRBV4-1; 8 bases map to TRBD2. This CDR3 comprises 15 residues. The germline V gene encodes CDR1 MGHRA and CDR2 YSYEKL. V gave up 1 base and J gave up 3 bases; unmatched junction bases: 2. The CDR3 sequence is CASSQVGLGYNEQFF. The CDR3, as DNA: TGCGCCAGCAGCCAAGTGGGACTAGGCTACAATGAGCAGTTCTTC.